Described below is a single TCR beta chain sequence and its context. This entry comes from a study of shared clonotypes between healthy human individuals. Turning to the study itself: For every donor, three CD4 naive, three CD4 memory, two CD8 naive and one CD8 memory plates were used.

Trimming cost V 4 bases and J 5 bases, with 21 bases left between them. Germline values: CDR1 MNHNS, CDR2 SASEGT. The CDR3 extends over 17 amino acids. TCRdb's table, derived via immunoSEQ multiplex PCR, lists solely in-frame clones and lacks some. The table lists around 2.3 million clones, nearly 97% of them singletons. Input material: naive CD4+ T cells sorted from blood. Subset specified: CD45RA+ positively selected. V gene TRBV6-1 combines with J gene TRBJ2-1; D may be TRBD2 (5 bases). This TCR came from a man aged 18 to 35 in good health. The CDR3 loop reads CASSGPAKASTNNEQFF. The CDR3 region has the DNA TGTGCCAGCAGTGGACCGGCGAAGGCTAGCACCAACAATGAGCAGTTCTTC.